The 3 T cell receptor beta chains in this list originate from one sample, sequenced in a study of blood T cell repertoires in COVID-19. The assay was immunoSEQ multiplex PCR, and TCRdb's table has in-frame clones only and misses some. The repertoire holds 100,000 to 150,000 clones, around 80% seen once, with about 40% in the top ten. Material: peripheral blood. The receptors derive from a man between 40 and 49 years old with active or convalescent COVID-19.

This clone was seen ten or more times. The V call is TRBV5-1, the J call TRBJ1-6; D is unresolved. The CDR3 length is 17 residues. The V end lost 0 bases, the J end lost 0 bases, and 10 bases lay between the germline ends. Germline V gives CDR1 SGHRS, CDR2 YFSETQ. CDR3 DNA: TGCGCCAGCAGCTTGGGACGACTAAGCTCCTATAATTCACCCCTCCACTTT. It is translated as CASSLGRLSSYNSPLHF.

V and J are TRBV29-1 and TRBJ2-7, with D tentatively TRBD2 (5 bases). The CDR3 contains 15 residues. Germline lookup yields CDR1 SQVTM and CDR2 ANQGSEA. V lost 5 bases, J lost 0 bases, and 17 bases lay in between. CDR3 in DNA: TGCAGCGTTTCGTCCGAGAGCGGCCTCTCCTACGAGCAGTACTTC. Translated: CSVSSESGLSYEQYF.

The chain uses TRBV5-1 and TRBJ1-2; D gene unclear. There are 13 residues in the CDR3. Germline CDR1 reads SGHRS; CDR2 reads YFSETQ. The germline V and J ends were trimmed by 7 bases and 4 bases, with 14 bases remaining between them. In nucleotides, the CDR3 is TGCGCCAGCGCACGTGAGGCCCTCTATGGCTACACCTTC. Protein product: CASAREALYGYTF. Looking up the rest from reference TRBV5-1 and TRBJ1-2 gives the full variable domain: KAGVTQTPRYLIKTRGQQVTLSCSPISGHRSVSWYQQTPGQGLQFLFEYFSETQRNKGNFPGRFSGRQFSNSRSEMNVSTLELGDSALYLCASAREALYGYTFGSGTRLTVV.